This T cell receptor beta chain was sequenced in a study of CD8+ T cells in alopecia areata. Germline assignment: CDR1 SGDLS and CDR2 YYNGEE. The CDR3 contains 14 residues when both ends are counted. Noted treatment: oral pan-JAK inhibitor, 5-10 mg twice daily. Extraction of RNA preceded its reverse transcription into cDNA, which served as the sequencing template. Clones were sequenced by immunoSEQ multiplex PCR, and TCRdb holds only the in-frame ones, with some missing. Of about 120,000 clones listed, roughly three fifths were seen once; the top ten hold about 3.3%. In this sample, this clone turned up once. It is unclear where the CDR3 begins or ends on the DNA, so no DNA is shown, and the CDR3 is as TCRdb lists it.

The receptor was derived from a human donor with alopecia areata. Sequencing used CD4+ T cells sorted from blood, obtained at week 24, from a patient treated with tofacitinib. V gene TRBV9 combines with J gene TRBJ2-1; TRBD2 reflects the table's D call only, with no check against the DNA. The CDR3 sequence: CASSVVGSGSQAFF.